This T cell receptor beta chain was retrieved from a study of shared clonotypes between healthy human individuals. Using immunoSEQ multiplex PCR, the repertoire was profiled, and TCRdb retains in-frame clones only, with some absent. This sample carries about 2.4 million clones, 90% to 95% of them seen once, and the ten largest clones take 0.13% to 0.15%. The V end was cut by 7 bases, the J end by 1 base, with 10 bases between. Germline loops: CDR1 ENHRY, CDR2 SYGVKD. The CDR3 is made up of 13 amino acids. Sequencing was carried out using naive CD4+ T cells sorted from blood. Subset reported: CD45RA+ positively selected. This TCR was recovered from a man aged 18 to 29 in good health. The chain carries TRBV10-3 and TRBJ2-5; D is unresolved. CDR3 nucleotides: TGTGCCATCACCAACATGCCCCAAGAGACCCAGTACTTC. Translating gives CAITNMPQETQYF.